Described below is a single TCR beta chain sequence and its context. What it binds is unknown. This table comes from immunoSEQ multiplex PCR, and its TCRdb copy is limited to in-frame clones, with some not included. The table shows 100,000 to 120,000 clones, with 81% occurring only once. These data come from a study of T cell responses to AZD1222 COVID-19 vaccine. With V trimmed by 6 bases and J by 6 bases, 7 bases remained unmatched. The CDR3 runs 14 residues. Germline V gene sequence: CDR1 MNHEY, CDR2 SVGAGI. Study-level results: Regions 160-218 and 743-854 held dominance among vaccine-associated CD4 TCRs, which spanned spike.

The chain recombines TRBV6-5 with TRBJ1-2, with TRBD1 matching 10 bases. The source material was peripheral blood, sampled on day 0 of AZD1222 vaccination. The clonotype was recovered from an adult in good health. The CDR3, as DNA: TGTGCCAGCAGCCGACAGGGGGCGCCGCATGGCTACACCTTC. It is translated as CASSRQGAPHGYTF.